These 5 T cell receptor beta chains came from one sample sequenced in a study of T cells in Graves' hyperthyroidism and ophthalmopathy. Amplified TCR beta CDR3 regions came from RNA transcripts. First-round RT-PCR with HTBI primers amplified the TCR CDR3 region. In TCRdb, the multiplex PCR reads were re-called with MiXCR into one record per CDR3 protein. The sample carries 450,000 to 600,000 distinct CDR3 sequences, about 20% recorded once. Material for sequencing was blood. Every receptor here comes from a man between 35 and 55 years old with Graves' ophthalmopathy.

The chain carries TRBV28 and TRBJ2-3, with 11 bases matching TRBD2. The CDR3 totals 19 residues. Germline V gene data show CDR1 as MDHEN and CDR2 as SYDVKM. V trimming: 4 bases; J trimming: 0 bases; junction bases outside the gene matches: 12. The chain's CDR3 is CASSSPGGTSGYSTDTQYF. The CDR3 region has the DNA TGTGCCAGCAGTTCCCCGGGGGGGACTAGCGGCTATAGCACAGATACGCAGTATTTT.

CDR3 in amino acids: CASSIGRNSYNEQFF. The DNA of the CDR3 is TGTGCCAGTAGTATTGGGAGGAACTCCTACAATGAGCAGTTCTTC. The chain uses TRBV19 and TRBJ2-1; maybe TRBD2 (6 bases). The CDR3 is made up of 15 amino acids. CDR1 and CDR2 from the germline V gene are LNHDA and SQIVND (reference sequence). V gave up 3 bases and J gave up 0 bases, with 9 bases separating them.

This clonotype has ten or more counts. This chain connects TRBV6-1 to TRBJ2-7, with 11 nucleotides matching TRBD2. There are 15 residues in the CDR3. Germline lookup yields CDR1 MNHNS and CDR2 SASEGT. V lost 6 bases and J lost 0; bases outside the gene matches: 4. As DNA, the CDR3 is TGTGCCAGCAGCTTAGCGGGAGGGTCCTCCTACGAGCAGTACTTC. Amino acid sequence: CASSLAGGSSYEQYF.

The rearrangement joins TRBV5-4 to TRBJ2-7; 12 bases are a match to TRBD2. Germline assignment: CDR1 SGHNT and CDR2 YYREEE (reference sequence). The CDR3 loop spans 13 amino acids. V was pared by 7 bases and J by 7 bases, with 6 bases of the junction left unmatched. CDR3 nucleotides: TGTGCCAGCCGACTAGCGGGAGTAGGGGAGCAGTACTTC. Translation: CASRLAGVGEQYF.

In this sample, this clonotype turned up many times. The chain combines TRBV30 with TRBJ1-1; 8 nucleotides agree with TRBD1. From germline, CDR1 is GTSNPN and CDR2 SVGIG (reference sequence). This CDR3 comprises 15 residues. J gave up 6 bases and V 4 bases, and 13 bases lay outside the gene matches. CDR3 in amino acids: CAWKARQGAIAEAFF. For the CDR3, the DNA is TGTGCCTGGAAGGCTCGGCAGGGGGCGATCGCTGAAGCTTTCTTT.